This TCR beta chain was obtained from a study of T cells in Graves' hyperthyroidism and ophthalmopathy. Study-level findings and limits: Peripheral blood also featured most of the thyroid clonotypes expanded above 0.001. Ophthalmopathy was identified by the model a median about seven months ahead of onset.

Patients having uncontrolled infection, another autoimmune disease, pregnancy or lactation were not included. Diagnosing involved the use of clinical symptoms, serum thyroxine and TRAb, thyroid ultrasound and orbital computed tomography. The V gene lost 3 bases and the J gene lost 2 bases, with 7 bases spanning the gap. Germline V gives CDR1 SQVTM, CDR2 ANQGSEA. CDR3 length: 12 amino acids. This clonotype was detected ten times or more. No antigen is known for it. Researchers amplified the TCR beta CDR3 regions from RNA transcripts. HTBI primers drove first-round RT-PCR of the TCR CDR3. TCRdb re-called the multiplex PCR reads with MiXCR, one entry per CDR3 protein. Here the sample spans approximately 640,000 distinct CDR3 sequences, approximately 42% being singletons.

The sample taken for sequencing was peripheral blood or thyroid tissue (not recorded which). The sequence was collected from an adult man with Graves' disease, either hyperthyroidism or ophthalmopathy (not recorded which). The chain couples TRBV29-1 to TRBJ1-2, with unresolved D. The CDR3 DNA follows: TGCAGCGTTGATGACGAAAACTATGGCTACACCTTC. Translating gives CSVDDENYGYTF.